One sample yielded the 22 T cell receptor beta chains listed below, sequenced in a study of cytomegalovirus exposure and HLA in healthy donors. This PCR relied on a set of 60 Vbeta primers and 13 Jbeta primers. Sequencing was performed with immunoSEQ multiplex PCR; in TCRdb, only in-frame clones are kept and a portion is missing. This table has more than 90,000 clones, over 60% appearing once. The sequenced material came from PBMCs. The receptors derive from a woman in her twenties or thirties in good health and CMV-seronegative.

The rearrangement uses TRBV2 and TRBJ1-5, with 8 bases identical to TRBD1. Germline loops: CDR1 SNHLY, CDR2 FYNNEI. The length of the CDR3 is 13 residues. V was pared by 7 bases and J by 5 bases, with 4 bases of the junction left unmatched. CDR3 region: CASKLDRDQPQHF. As DNA, the CDR3 is TGTGCCAGCAAATTGGACAGGGATCAGCCCCAGCATTTT.

The CDR3 DNA follows: TGTGCCAGTAGTACGATGGGGGGACAGGGGGCTATCGGGGAGCTGTTTTTT. Translated: CASSTMGGQGAIGELFF. The genes are TRBV19 and TRBJ2-2, with 12 bases fitting TRBD1. The germline gives CDR1 LNHDA, CDR2 SQIVND (reference sequence). The ends lost 4 bases at V and 7 bases at J; junction bases unmatched: 10. CDR3 length equals 17 residues.

This sequence joins TRBV2 and TRBJ1-4; 12 bases map to TRBD1. CDR3 length: 15 amino acids. The V segment lost 6 bases and the J segment 10 bases; nucleotides outside the gene matches: 9. CDR1 and CDR2 (germline): SNHLY, FYNNEI. CDR3 coding DNA: TGTGCCAGCAGCGAGACCGGGACAGGGGGCAGAAAACTGTTTTTT. This translates into CASSETGTGGRKLFF.

This clone showed up just a few times. This chain joins TRBV5-6 and TRBJ1-5, with 9 bases identical to TRBD1. In germline, CDR1 is SGHDT, CDR2 YYEEEE. Trimming cost V 4 bases and J 0 bases; bases outside gene matches: 2. The CDR3 has 15 residues. The CDR3 here is CASSGQGNSNQPQHF. The CDR3 nucleotides read TGTGCCAGCAGCGGACAGGGGAATAGCAATCAGCCCCAGCATTTT.

J is TRBJ1-1 and V is TRBV28; D unresolved. The V gene's germline CDR1 is MDHEN and CDR2 SYDVKM. The ends were cut back, 3 bases at V and 0 bases at J, with 11 bases in the middle. This CDR3 contains 15 residues. The CDR3 bases are TGTGCCAGCAGTTTCGCACTCATCATGAACACTGAAGCTTTCTTT. Residues: CASSFALIMNTEAFF.

The chain combines TRBV2 with TRBJ1-1; 11 positions match TRBD1. This CDR3 region has 15 residues. V lost 6 bases and J lost 1; bases outside the gene matches: 4. The germline V gene encodes CDR1 SNHLY and CDR2 FYNNEI. CDR3 region: CASRAGQGANTEAFF. CDR3 DNA sequence: TGTGCCAGCAGAGCAGGACAGGGGGCGAACACTGAAGCTTTCTTT. The entire variable domain, with the rest obtained from reference TRBV2 and TRBJ1-1, is as follows: EPEVTQTPSHQVTQMGQEVILRCVPISNHLYFYWYRQILGQKVEFLVSFYNNEISEKSEIFDDQFSVERPDGSNFTLKIRSTKLEDSAMYFCASRAGQGANTEAFFGQGTRLTVV.

The J gene is TRBJ2-3, the V gene TRBV4-1; TRBD2 aligns across 9 bases. The CDR3 runs to 16 residues. Germline CDR1 reads MGHRA; CDR2 reads YSYEKL. The trim removed 0 bases at V and 6 bases at J, leaving 7 bases unmatched. CDR3 sequence reads: CASSQDQREAWDTQYF. Written as DNA, the CDR3 is TGCGCCAGCAGCCAAGATCAGCGGGAGGCGTGGGATACGCAGTATTTT.

V and J are TRBV9 and TRBJ1-3; 7 bases align to TRBD1. J was trimmed by 3 bases and V by 4 bases; bases with no gene match: 4. The CDR3 length is 14 residues. Per germline, CDR1 SGDLS and CDR2 YYNGEE. CDR3 in amino acids: CASSTDRDGNTIYF. The CDR3 nucleotides read TGTGCCAGCAGCACAGACAGGGATGGAAACACCATATATTTT.

The J gene is TRBJ1-2, the V gene TRBV7-2, with a possible D match to TRBD1 (5 bases). Germline V gives CDR1 SGHTA, CDR2 FQGNSA. The germline V and J ends were trimmed by 2 bases and 8 bases, with 12 bases remaining between them. CDR3 length: 13 amino acids. The CDR3 DNA is TGTGCCAGCAGCTTAAATCCCCAGGGCGGCTACACCTTC. Residues: CASSLNPQGGYTF.

Written as DNA, the CDR3 is TGTGCCAGCAGCTTGGGACAGGGGCGAATCCAGTTCTTC. It translates to CASSLGQGRIQFF. The V gene is TRBV5-6, the J gene TRBJ2-1; TRBD1 matches 8 bases. CDR3 length: 13 residues. The trim removed 0 bases at V and 13 bases at J, leaving 6 bases unmatched. From germline, CDR1 is SGHDT and CDR2 YYEEEE.

The count of this clone is one. The V call is TRBV2, the J call TRBJ1-2; 7 positions match TRBD1. The CDR3 has 14 amino acids. Germline V gene data show CDR1 as SNHLY and CDR2 as FYNNEI. Trimming took 8 bases from V and 4 from J; bases not matched to a gene: 10. CDR3 DNA sequence: TGTGCCAGCCGGGACAGCGGCGGGATCTATGGCTACACCTTC. This encodes CASRDSGGIYGYTF.

The CDR3 loop is CASSGQGGTEAFF. In DNA form, the CDR3 reads TGTGCCAGCAGTGGACAGGGGGGGACTGAAGCTTTCTTT. The chain is built from TRBV14 and TRBJ1-1; 10 bases map to TRBD1. The CDR3 is 13 amino acids. V gave up 6 bases and J gave up 5 bases; unmatched junction bases: 3. Germline-derived CDR1 and CDR2 are SGHDN and FVKESK.

The J gene is TRBJ2-3, the V gene TRBV7-2; 10 bases line up with TRBD1. CDR1 is SGHTA, CDR2 FQGNSA, per germline. The J segment lost 6 bases and the V segment lost 5 bases, leaving 8 bases of the junction unmatched. The CDR3 totals 15 residues. CDR3 nucleotides: TGTGCCAGCAGCATGACAGGGGGCGTGGAGGATACGCAGTATTTT. This encodes CASSMTGGVEDTQYF.

This chain connects TRBV27 to TRBJ2-2; 8 positions match TRBD1. With V trimmed by 6 bases and J by 6 bases, 9 bases remained unmatched. CDR3 length: 15 residues. The germline V gene encodes CDR1 MNHEY and CDR2 SMNVEV (reference sequence). As DNA, the CDR3 is TGTGCCAGCAGGTTTACAGGGGGATCACCCGGGGAGCTGTTTTTT. This encodes CASRFTGGSPGELFF.

This rearrangement joins TRBV28 to TRBJ2-5; 7 nucleotides line up with TRBD2. The V and J ends lost 5 bases and 3 bases, in that order; junction bases with no gene match: 0. The CDR3 loop spans 12 amino acids. The germline V gene has CDR1 MDHEN and CDR2 SYDVKM. CDR3 in amino acids: CASSGGEETQYF. CDR3 DNA sequence: TGTGCCAGCAGTGGGGGGGAAGAGACCCAGTACTTC.

The chain uses TRBV6-1 and TRBJ1-3; D may be TRBD1 (6 bases). Between the trimmed V and J ends, which lost 4 bases and 2 bases, there was a span of 12 bases. The CDR3 extends over 15 amino acids. CDR1 is MNHNS and CDR2 is SASEGT in the germline V gene. CDR3 nucleotides: TGTGCCAGCAGTGCCCTCGAGGGGGCTGGAAACACCATATATTTT. It yields the protein CASSALEGAGNTIYF.

The gene calls are TRBV6-5 and TRBJ2-7; perhaps TRBD2 as D (5 bases). Deletions cut 0 bases from V and 0 bases from J, with 6 bases between. Germline CDR1 is MNHEY and CDR2 is SVGAGI. The CDR3 spans 14 residues. CDR3 DNA: TGTGCCAGCAGTTACTCTGGGAGCTCCTACGAGCAGTACTTC. This gives the protein CASSYSGSSYEQYF.

This chain joins TRBV6-4 and TRBJ2-3, with TRBD2 as a possible D gene (5 bases). Trimming left V 3 bases short and J 0 bases short, with 7 bases between. The CDR3 is 14 residues long. Germline lookup yields CDR1 MRHNA and CDR2 SNTAGT. Here the CDR3 reads CASSEGGSTDTQYF. CDR3 in DNA: TGTGCCAGCAGTGAAGGCGGGAGCACAGATACGCAGTATTTT.

The chain couples TRBV18 to TRBJ1-2; tentatively, D is TRBD1 (6 bases). V dropped 6 bases and J dropped 6 bases, with 14 bases sitting between them. There are 13 residues in the CDR3. CDR1 is KGHSH and CDR2 is LQKENI in the germline V gene. The CDR3: CASSSGVFDGYTF. CDR3 DNA sequence: TGTGCCAGCTCTTCAGGGGTTTTCGATGGCTACACCTTC.

This clone was seen once. V is TRBV5-1 and J is TRBJ1-1, with 9 bases identical to TRBD1. Looked up from germline, CDR1 is SGHRS and CDR2 is YFSETQ. Germline trimming cut 4 bases from V and 3 bases from J; bases unmatched to any gene: 7. This CDR3 has 15 residues. The CDR3 bases are TGCGCCAGCAGCGCGTCGACAGGGGGGGACACTGAAGCTTTCTTT. Translated: CASSASTGGDTEAFF. Full variable domain (rest looked up from reference TRBV5-1 and TRBJ1-1): KAGVTQTPRYLIKTRGQQVTLSCSPISGHRSVSWYQQTPGQGLQFLFEYFSETQRNKGNFPGRFSGRQFSNSRSEMNVSTLELGDSALYLCASSASTGGDTEAFFGQGTRLTVV.

The chain couples TRBV30 to TRBJ1-2, with D perhaps TRBD1 (5 bases). The germline V and J ends were trimmed by 2 bases and 3 bases, with 7 bases remaining between them. Germline loops: CDR1 GTSNPN, CDR2 SVGIG (reference sequence). The CDR3 totals 12 residues. CDR3 in DNA: TGTGCCTGGAGTAAGGGGTACTATGGCTACACCTTC. This gives the protein CAWSKGYYGYTF.

The chain is built from TRBV7-2 and TRBJ1-1, with 7 nucleotides matching TRBD1. The length of the CDR3 is 14 residues. Trimming removed 4 bases from V and 2 bases from J; junction bases left unmatched: 4. The germline V gene has CDR1 SGHTA and CDR2 FQGNSA. CDR3 in amino acids: CASSSQGPNTEAFF. The DNA for the CDR3 is TGTGCCAGCAGCTCACAGGGGCCCAACACTGAAGCTTTCTTT.